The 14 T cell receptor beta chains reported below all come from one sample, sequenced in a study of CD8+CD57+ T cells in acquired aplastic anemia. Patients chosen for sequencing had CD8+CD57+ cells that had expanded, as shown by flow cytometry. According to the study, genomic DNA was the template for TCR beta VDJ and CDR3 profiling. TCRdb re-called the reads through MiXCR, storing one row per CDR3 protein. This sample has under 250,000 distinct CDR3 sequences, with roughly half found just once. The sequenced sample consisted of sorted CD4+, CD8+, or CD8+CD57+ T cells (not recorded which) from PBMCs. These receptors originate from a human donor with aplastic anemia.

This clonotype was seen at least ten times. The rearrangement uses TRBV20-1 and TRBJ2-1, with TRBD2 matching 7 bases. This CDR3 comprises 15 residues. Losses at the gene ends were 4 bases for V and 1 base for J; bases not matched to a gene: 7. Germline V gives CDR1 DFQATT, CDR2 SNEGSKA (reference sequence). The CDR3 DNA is TGCAGTGCTAACCCCCTAGCGGAGTCCTACAATGAGCAGTTCTTC. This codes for CSANPLAESYNEQFF.

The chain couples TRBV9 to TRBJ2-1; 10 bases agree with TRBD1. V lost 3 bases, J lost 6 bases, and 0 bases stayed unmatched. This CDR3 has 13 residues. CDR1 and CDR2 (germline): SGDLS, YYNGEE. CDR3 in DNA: TGTGCCAGCAGCGGGGACAGGGGCAATGAGCAGTTCTTC. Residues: CASSGDRGNEQFF. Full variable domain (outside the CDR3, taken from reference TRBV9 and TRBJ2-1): DSGVTQTPKHLITATGQRVTLRCSPRSGDLSVYWYQQSLDQGLQFLIQYYNGEERAKGNILERFSAQQFPDLHSELNLSSLELGDSALYFCASSGDRGNEQFFGPGTRLTVL.

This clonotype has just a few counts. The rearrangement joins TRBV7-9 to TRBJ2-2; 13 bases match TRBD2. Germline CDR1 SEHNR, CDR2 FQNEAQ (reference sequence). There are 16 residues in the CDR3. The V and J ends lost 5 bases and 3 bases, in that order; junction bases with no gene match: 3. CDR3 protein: CASSRTSGRYTGELFF. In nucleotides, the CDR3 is TGTGCCAGCAGCAGGACTAGCGGGAGATACACCGGGGAGCTGTTTTTT.

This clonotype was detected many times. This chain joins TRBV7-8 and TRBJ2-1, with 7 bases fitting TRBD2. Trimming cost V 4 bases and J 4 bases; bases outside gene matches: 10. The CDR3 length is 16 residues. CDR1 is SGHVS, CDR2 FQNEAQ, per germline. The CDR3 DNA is TGTGCCAGCAGCTCGACGATACGCGGGAGTTACAATGAGCAGTTCTTC. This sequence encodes CASSSTIRGSYNEQFF.

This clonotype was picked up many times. The CDR3 region has the DNA TGTGCCAGCAGCACGGGACAGGTCAATCAGCCCCAGCATTTT. Its protein is CASSTGQVNQPQHF. The chain recombines TRBV7-6 with TRBJ1-5; 8 bases are shared with TRBD1. Germline CDR1 SGHVS, CDR2 FNYEAQ. J was trimmed by 3 bases and V by 5 bases; bases with no gene match: 3. This CDR3 spans 14 amino acids.

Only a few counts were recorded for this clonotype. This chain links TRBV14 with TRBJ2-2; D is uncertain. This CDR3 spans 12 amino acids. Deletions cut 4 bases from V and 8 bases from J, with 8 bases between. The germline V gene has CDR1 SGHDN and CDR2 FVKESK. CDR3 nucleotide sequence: TGTGCCAGCAGCCCTCGAACAGGGGAGCTGTTTTTT. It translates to CASSPRTGELFF.

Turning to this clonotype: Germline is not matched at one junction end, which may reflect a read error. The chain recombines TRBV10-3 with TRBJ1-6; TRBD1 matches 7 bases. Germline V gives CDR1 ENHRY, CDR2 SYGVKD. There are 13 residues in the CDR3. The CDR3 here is CAVRQGSNSPLHF. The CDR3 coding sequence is TGTGCCGTTCGACAGGGAAGTAATTCGCCCCTCCACTTT.

This chain's CDR3 is CATSLDRGGRETQYF. The CDR3 coding sequence is TGTGCCACCAGCCTCGACAGGGGAGGTCGGGAGACCCAGTACTTC. V gene TRBV15 combines with J gene TRBJ2-5; 8 bases fit TRBD1. The CDR3 loop spans 15 amino acids. V was clipped by 5 bases and J by 5 bases; unmatched bases: 10. The germline CDR1 and CDR2 sequences are LNHNV and YYDKDF (reference sequence). Full variable domain (remainder filled in from reference TRBV15 and TRBJ2-5): DAMVIQNPRYQVTQFGKPVTLSCSQTLNHNVMYWYQQKSSQAPKLLFHYYDKDFNNEADTPDNFQSRRPNTSFCFLDIRSPGLGDTAMYLCATSLDRGGRETQYFGPGTRLLVL.

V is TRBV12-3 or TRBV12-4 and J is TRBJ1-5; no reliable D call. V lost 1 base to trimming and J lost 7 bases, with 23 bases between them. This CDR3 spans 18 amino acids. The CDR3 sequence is CASSLVTAGPGFGQPQHF. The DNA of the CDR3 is TGTGCCAGCAGTTTAGTCACAGCGGGCCCTGGTTTTGGGCAGCCCCAGCATTTT.

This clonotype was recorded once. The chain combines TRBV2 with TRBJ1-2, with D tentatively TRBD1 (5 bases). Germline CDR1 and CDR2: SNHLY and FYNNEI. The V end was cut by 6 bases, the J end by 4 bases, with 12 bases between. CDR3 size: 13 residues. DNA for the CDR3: TGTGCCAGCAGCCAGGGAAACACCTATGGCTACACCTTC. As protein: CASSQGNTYGYTF.

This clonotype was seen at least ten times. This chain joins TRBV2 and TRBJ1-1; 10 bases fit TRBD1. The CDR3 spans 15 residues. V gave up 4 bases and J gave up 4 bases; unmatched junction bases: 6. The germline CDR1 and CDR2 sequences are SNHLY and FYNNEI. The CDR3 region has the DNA TGTGCCAGCAGTGTCGGGACAGGGGTTCCCACTGAAGCTTTCTTT. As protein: CASSVGTGVPTEAFF.

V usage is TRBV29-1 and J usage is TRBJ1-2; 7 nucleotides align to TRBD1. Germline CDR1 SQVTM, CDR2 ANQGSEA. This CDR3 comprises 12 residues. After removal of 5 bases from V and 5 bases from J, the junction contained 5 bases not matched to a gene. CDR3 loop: CSVPGRGYGYTF. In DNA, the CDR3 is TGCAGCGTTCCCGGCAGGGGGTATGGCTACACCTTC.

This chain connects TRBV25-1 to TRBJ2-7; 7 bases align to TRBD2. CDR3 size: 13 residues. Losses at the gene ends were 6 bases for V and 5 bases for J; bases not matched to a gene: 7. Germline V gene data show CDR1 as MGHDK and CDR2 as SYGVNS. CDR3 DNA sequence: TGTGCCAGCAGCTGGCTCCGGGGGGACGAGCAGTACTTC. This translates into CASSWLRGDEQYF.

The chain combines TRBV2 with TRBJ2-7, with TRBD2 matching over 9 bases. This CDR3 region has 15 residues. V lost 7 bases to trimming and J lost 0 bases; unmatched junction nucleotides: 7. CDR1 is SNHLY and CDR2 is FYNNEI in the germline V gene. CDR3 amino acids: CASMLAGFHSYEQYF. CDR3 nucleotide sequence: TGTGCCAGCATGCTAGCGGGATTTCACTCCTACGAGCAGTACTTC.